Listed here are 17 T cell receptor beta chains from one sample, sequenced in a study of blood T cell repertoires in COVID-19. Profiling relied on immunoSEQ multiplex PCR, and the TCRdb table lists in-frame clones only, not all of them. The repertoire includes fewer than 300,000 clones, approximately 90% of them detected once, and just under 9% sits in the top ten. Sequenced input: PBMCs or T cells enriched from blood (not recorded which). These receptors all stem from a man between 35 and 55 years old who had recovered from COVID-19.

The chain combines TRBV2 with TRBJ1-1, with a possible D match to TRBD1 (5 bases). Looked up from germline, CDR1 is SNHLY and CDR2 is FYNNEI. This CDR3 is 16 amino acids long. Trimming removed 1 base from V and 4 bases from J, with 16 bases in between. CDR3 coding DNA: TGTGCCAGCAGTGAAGATCCTGGGGCGCTGGCCACTGAAGCTTTCTTT. This gives the protein CASSEDPGALATEAFF. The full variable domain, with the rest looked up from reference TRBV2 and TRBJ1-1, is EPEVTQTPSHQVTQMGQEVILRCVPISNHLYFYWYRQILGQKVEFLVSFYNNEISEKSEIFDDQFSVERPDGSNFTLKIRSTKLEDSAMYFCASSEDPGALATEAFFGQGTRLTVV.

CDR3 sequence reads: CASSQDLASANYNEQFF. The CDR3 DNA reads TGTGCCAGCAGCCAAGATCTGGCTAGCGCGAACTACAATGAGCAGTTCTTC. J is TRBJ2-1 and V is TRBV3-1 (or the pseudogene TRBV3-2); TRBD2 might be the D (6 bases). The V end was cut by 0 bases, the J end by 3 bases, with 15 bases between. The germline CDR1 and CDR2 sequences are LGHDT and YNNKEL (reference sequence). The CDR3 is made up of 17 amino acids.

This clone was picked up one time. The genes are TRBV28 and TRBJ2-4; possibly TRBD1 for D (6 bases). The CDR3 consists of 15 residues. V lost 5 bases and J lost 7, with 18 bases in between. Germline CDR1 MDHEN, CDR2 SYDVKM. CDR3 sequence: CASSPLQGYRNIQYF. DNA for the CDR3: TGTGCCAGCAGTCCCCTCCAGGGGTACCGCAACATTCAGTACTTC.

The chain carries TRBV11-2 and TRBJ1-4; TRBD1 agrees at 9 bases. Trimming cost V 5 bases and J 5 bases; bases outside gene matches: 6. Germline CDR1 is SGHAT and CDR2 is FQNNGV. The CDR3 consists of 15 residues. CDR3 DNA sequence: TGTGCCAGCAGCCCAAGGACAGGGGAAAATGAAAAACTGTTTTTT. It specifies CASSPRTGENEKLFF.

The chain recombines TRBV27 with TRBJ1-3; maybe TRBD1 (6 bases). This CDR3 spans 18 amino acids. The germline V gene encodes CDR1 MNHEY and CDR2 SMNVEV (reference sequence). Trimming shortened V by 5 bases and J by 5 bases, and 25 bases separated the two germline ends. In DNA, the CDR3 is TGTGCCAGCAGTAATACATTTATACAGGGTATCAGTCGAAACACCATATATTTT. Encoded protein: CASSNTFIQGISRNTIYF.

The chain links TRBV13 to TRBJ1-4; D is possibly TRBD1 (6 bases). Germline V gene lookup returns CDR1 PRHDT and CDR2 FYEKMQ (reference sequence). V gave up 5 bases and J gave up 0 bases, with 13 bases separating them. The CDR3 covers 16 residues. CDR3: CASSQITGSTNEKLFF. The CDR3 nucleotides read TGTGCCAGCAGCCAGATAACAGGGTCAACTAATGAAAAACTGTTTTTT.

The genes are TRBV7-8 and TRBJ2-7; TRBD2 aligns across 8 bases. CDR3 length: 16 amino acids. Germline V gene lookup returns CDR1 SGHVS and CDR2 FQNEAQ. V shed 4 bases and J 6 bases; nucleotides not matched to a gene: 14. The CDR3 protein is CASSSPGRGGDTEQYF. CDR3 bases: TGTGCCAGCAGCTCCCCCGGGAGGGGCGGAGATACCGAGCAGTACTTC.

This clone came up once. The chain recombines TRBV4-3 with TRBJ1-2; D not resolved. The V gene lost 3 bases and the J gene lost 6 bases, with 20 bases spanning the gap. This CDR3 region has 16 residues. Germline values: CDR1 LGHNA, CDR2 YSLEER. The CDR3 loop reads CASSHRAEEASHGYTF. For the CDR3, the DNA is TGCGCCAGCAGCCACCGGGCGGAGGAGGCATCACATGGCTACACCTTC.

CDR3 loop: CASSSGQSSGNTIYF. For the CDR3, the DNA is TGTGCCAGCAGCTCTGGACAGAGCTCTGGAAACACCATATATTTT. The chain links TRBV7-8 to TRBJ1-3; tentatively, D is TRBD1 (6 bases). The V gene lost 4 bases and the J gene lost 0 bases, with 10 bases spanning the gap. Germline V gene data show CDR1 as SGHVS and CDR2 as FQNEAQ. The CDR3 length is 15 residues.

The chain is built from TRBV29-1 and TRBJ1-1, with D perhaps matching TRBD1 (5 bases). Between the trimmed V and J ends, which lost 2 bases and 4 bases, there was a span of 17 bases. Germline V gene lookup returns CDR1 SQVTM and CDR2 ANQGSEA. CDR3 length: 15 residues. CDR3 DNA sequence: TGCAGCGTTGAACATGGGGGGGGATATCGCACTGAAGCTTTCTTT. Its translation: CSVEHGGGYRTEAFF.

V gene TRBV28 combines with J gene TRBJ2-5, with 7 bases that match TRBD1. The germline V gene encodes CDR1 MDHEN and CDR2 SYDVKM. CDR3 length: 16 residues. Unmatched junction bases numbered 7, after V lost 2 bases and J lost 1 base. This chain's CDR3 is CASSLKGAGPQETQYF. The CDR3 DNA reads TGTGCCAGCAGTTTAAAGGGGGCAGGGCCCCAAGAGACCCAGTACTTC.

The chain recombines TRBV5-6 with TRBJ1-4; 7 nucleotides line up with TRBD1. Trimming at V came to 4 bases and at J to 12 bases, leaving 6 bases not matched to a gene. Germline V gene data show CDR1 as SGHDT and CDR2 as YYEEEE. The CDR3 runs 12 residues. The CDR3 DNA reads TGTGCCAGCAGCCTACAGGGGCCCGAACTGTTTTTT. This encodes CASSLQGPELFF.

V usage is TRBV3-1 (or the pseudogene TRBV3-2) and J usage is TRBJ2-5; unclear D gene. CDR1 and CDR2 (germline): LGHDT, YNNKEL (reference sequence). Trimming left V 6 bases short and J 0 bases short, with 11 bases between. There are 14 residues in the CDR3. The CDR3 region is CASSRKLDQETQYF. In DNA, the CDR3 is TGTGCCAGCAGTCGAAAGCTAGACCAAGAGACCCAGTACTTC.

The CDR3 sequence: CASSLVIAGGNEQYF. For the CDR3, the DNA is TGTGCCAGCAGCTTGGTGATAGCGGGAGGGAACGAGCAGTACTTC. The chain employs TRBV5-8 and TRBJ2-7; the match to TRBD2 covers 11 bases. The CDR3 has 15 residues. V dropped 0 bases and J dropped 5; count of bases not matched to a gene: 4. Germline CDR1 SGHTS, CDR2 YDEGEE.

The genes are TRBV4-1 and TRBJ1-4, with a weak D call TRBD1 (5 bases). V was cut by 1 base and J by 7 bases, with 13 bases left in between. Germline V gives CDR1 MGHRA, CDR2 YSYEKL. This CDR3 has 15 amino acids. The CDR3 sequence is CASSQVGGVAEKLFF. CDR3 in DNA: TGCGCCAGCAGCCAAGTCGGAGGGGTTGCTGAAAAACTGTTTTTT.

This chain joins TRBV7-3 and TRBJ2-1; tentatively, D is TRBD2 (5 bases). The CDR3 contains 16 residues. Trimming shortened V by 0 bases and J by 0 bases, and 9 bases separated the two germline ends. Germline values: CDR1 SGHTA, CDR2 FQGTGA. DNA for the CDR3: TGTGCCAGCAGCTTAACGAGGGCAAGCTCCTACAATGAGCAGTTCTTC. Amino acids: CASSLTRASSYNEQFF.

The chain joins TRBV6-5 to TRBJ1-2, with D unresolved. Germline V gene data show CDR1 as MNHEY and CDR2 as SVGAGI. Trimming removed 2 bases from V and 8 bases from J, with 9 bases in between. The CDR3 runs 12 residues. CDR3 DNA sequence: TGTGCCAGCAGTTACCGCGCGGGGGGCTACACCTTC. As protein: CASSYRAGGYTF.